Listed below are T cell receptor beta chains from one sample, sequenced in a study of T cell repertoires in cytomegalovirus infection. Each CDR3 protein is one row after TCRdb ran MiXCR on the reads. The table shows about 740,000 distinct CDR3 sequences, with around a third occurring only once. Which antigens these TCRs recognize remains unknown. The source material was cultured PBMCs, sampled from culture after CMV antigen stimulation. These receptors were taken from a human donor in good health (CMV status not recorded). Some clones in this sample may be carry-over from other donors' samples. Each CDR3 is given with its conserved first and last residue. Fields, in order: J gene, D gene, V gene, clone size, CDR3 DNA, CDR3 protein. D genes are given only for firm matches. The size of a clone is reported for some rows only, either as once, few or many, or as a class for expanded clones.

TRBJ2-1 | TRBD2 | TRBV19 | . | TGTGCCAGTACCTATAGCGGGGCCATGTACAATGAGCAGTTCTTC | CASTYSGAMYNEQFF
TRBJ1-2 | TRBD1 | TRBV19 | . | TGTGCCAGTAGTAAACAAAAGGGACAGAATTATGGCTACACCTTC | CASSKQKGQNYGYTF
TRBJ1-2 | . | TRBV5-4 | . | TGTGCCAGCAGCTTAGACAGGCCCTATGGCTACACCTTC | CASSLDRPYGYTF
TRBJ2-1 | TRBD2 | TRBV11-2 | . | TGTGCCAGCAGCTCGACTAGCGGGGGGGATGAGCAGTTCTTC | CASSSTSGGDEQFF
TRBJ2-5 | TRBD2 | TRBV7-2 | few | TGTGCCAGCAGCTGGACAGCGGGGGCGGAGACCCAGTACTTC | CASSWTAGAETQYF
TRBJ2-1 | . | TRBV6-5 | . | TGTGCCAGCAGACGTAGCATTCTAGACATCAATGAGCAGTTCTTC | CASRRSILDINEQFF
TRBJ2-4 | TRBD1 | TRBV11-2 | few | TGTGCCAGCAGCATCCGACAGGGCTGGAACATTCAGTACTTC | CASSIRQGWNIQYF
TRBJ1-1 | . | TRBV4-1 | . | TGCGCCAGCAGCCAAGATGGACGTGTGAACACTGAAGCTTTCTTT | CASSQDGRVNTEAFF
TRBJ2-1 | . | TRBV5-1 | . | TGCGCCAGCAGCGGTGACGGAATAGAATCTAATGAGCAGTTCTTC | CASSGDGIESNEQFF
TRBJ2-7 | . | TRBV2 | . | TGTGCCAGCAGTGAACCCAAAGAGCAGTACTTC | CASSEPKEQYF
TRBJ1-1 | . | TRBV7-9 | . | TGTGCCAGCTTACAGGTGAACACTGAAGCTTTCTTT | CASLQVNTEAFF
TRBJ1-1 | . | TRBV12-3/TRBV12-4 | . | TGTGCCAGCAGGATGGACCCCCAGAGTACTGAAGCTTTCTTT | CASRMDPQSTEAFF
TRBJ2-1 | TRBD2 | TRBV7-9 | . | TGTGCCAGCAGCTCCTACGGGAGGTCGAATGAGCAGTTCTTC | CASSSYGRSNEQFF
TRBJ1-2 | TRBD1 | TRBV6-2/TRBV6-3 | . | TGTGCCAGCAGTTCCCAAGGGACAGAAATGATTTCCACAAACTATGGCTACACCTTC | CASSSQGTEMISTNYGYTF
TRBJ1-1 | . | TRBV7-2 | many | TGTGCCAGCAGCTTAAGGCAGAACACTGAAGCTTTCTTT | CASSLRQNTEAFF
TRBJ1-1 | TRBD1 | TRBV7-6 | few | TGTGCCAGCAGCCCACAAGGGGGCTCGAACACTGAAGCTTTCTTT | CASSPQGGSNTEAFF
TRBJ2-7 | . | TRBV6-6 | . | TGTGCCAGCAGAGGCAGGGCGTTGGGACTTTCCTACGAGCAGTACTTC | CASRGRALGLSYEQYF
TRBJ2-4 | TRBD1 | TRBV7-2 | few | TGTGCCAGCAGCCGCATAGGGGGCTGGAGAAACATTCAGTACTTC | CASSRIGGWRNIQYF
TRBJ2-1 | . | TRBV19 | . | TGTGCCAGTAGTTTCTCTAGCGCAGGTGAGCAGTTCTTC | CASSFSSAGEQFF
TRBJ1-5 | . | TRBV6-1 | . | TGTGCCAGCGGGACTCAGCCCCAGCATTTT | CASGTQPQHF
TRBJ1-1 | . | TRBV10-3 | few | TGTGCCATCAGTGAGTCGCGGGGAGGAGACACTGAAGCTTTCTTT | CAISESRGGDTEAFF
TRBJ2-7 | TRBD1 | TRBV28 | few | TGTGCCAGCAGTTTCCCCGCCCGGGACAGATCGGGGCAGTACTTC | CASSFPARDRSGQYF
TRBJ2-7 | . | TRBV6-8 | . | TGTGCCAGCAGCCTGACCGGGACACCTTCCTACGAGCAGTACTTC | CASSLTGTPSYEQYF